This passage covers 25 T cell receptor beta chains from one sample sequenced in a study of Graves' ophthalmopathy and Graves' hyperthyroidism. Scientists amplified the TCR beta CDR3 regions from RNA transcripts. HTBI primers were employed in first-round RT-PCR, then a second-round multiplex PCR followed. MiXCR was run by TCRdb on the multiplex PCR reads, yielding one entry per CDR3 protein. The table lists approximately 210,000 distinct CDR3 sequences, 20% to 25% of them singletons. The material sequenced was peripheral blood. The source of these receptors is a woman aged 50 to 60 with Graves' ophthalmopathy.

This clonotype was observed at least ten times. The rearrangement joins TRBV5-1 to TRBJ2-5, with TRBD1 as a possible D gene (6 bases). From germline, CDR1 is SGHRS and CDR2 YFSETQ. The CDR3 extends over 15 amino acids. The V gene lost 2 bases and the J gene lost 5 bases, with 16 bases spanning the gap. DNA of the CDR3: TGCGCCAGCAGCTTTGGGACACCTTTTTCGGAGACCCAGTACTTC. This codes for CASSFGTPFSETQYF.

The chain combines TRBV27 with TRBJ2-5; tentative D call: TRBD1 (5 bases). V was cut by 3 bases and J by 0 bases, with 11 bases left in between. The CDR3 loop spans 15 amino acids. The V gene's germline CDR1 is MNHEY and CDR2 SMNVEV (reference sequence). Here the CDR3 reads CASSFRVGNQETQYF. The CDR3, as DNA: TGTGCCAGCAGTTTCAGGGTGGGTAACCAAGAGACCCAGTACTTC.

This clonotype was seen ten or more times. The rearrangement joins TRBV12-3 or TRBV12-4 to TRBJ2-5; D gene ambiguous. The CDR3 totals 13 residues. V was shortened by 6 bases and J by 5 bases, with 13 bases between the two germline ends. In nucleotides, the CDR3 is TGTGCCAGCAGCGTACATGAATTGGAGACCCAGTACTTC. Translated: CASSVHELETQYF.

This clonotype was seen many times. CDR3: CASSGPGTGIGSPLHF. DNA of the CDR3: TGTGCCAGCAGCGGTCCCGGGACAGGGATCGGTTCACCCCTCCACTTT. V is TRBV9 and J is TRBJ1-6; 9 bases fit TRBD1. The CDR3 runs to 16 residues. In germline, CDR1 is SGDLS, CDR2 YYNGEE. V shed 3 bases, J shed 9 bases, and the junction held 10 bases outside the gene matches.

This chain connects TRBV28 to TRBJ2-7, with D possibly matching TRBD1 (6 bases). The V gene lost 2 bases and the J gene lost 3 bases, with 14 bases spanning the gap. Germline V gene data show CDR1 as MDHEN and CDR2 as SYDVKM. The CDR3 is made up of 15 amino acids. The CDR3: CASSLEGQGLYEQYF. CDR3 in DNA: TGTGCCAGCAGTTTAGAGGGACAAGGCCTCTACGAGCAGTACTTC.

This clonotype was seen at least ten times. This could be a read error, since a much larger clone is one nucleotide away. This chain links TRBV12-3 or TRBV12-4 with TRBJ1-1; D is possibly TRBD1 (5 bases). Between the trimmed V and J ends, which lost 3 bases and 1 base, there was a span of 12 bases. The CDR3 has 15 amino acids. In nucleotides, the CDR3 is TGTGCCAGCAGTTTCTCCGGCAGGGAGAACACTGAAGCTTTCTTT. Translating it yields CASSFSGRENTEAFF.

This clonotype was counted ten times or more. This sequence joins TRBV6-1 and TRBJ1-1; 8 positions agree with TRBD1. The germline gives CDR1 MNHNS, CDR2 SASEGT. The CDR3 contains 14 residues. The V gene end was trimmed by 9 bases and the J gene end by 4 bases; junction bases not matched to a gene: 10. The CDR3 DNA sequence: TGTGCCAGATATTTCCGGACAGGGAGCACTGAAGCTTTCTTT. It codes for CARYFRTGSTEAFF.

The rearrangement joins TRBV30 to TRBJ2-7, with 9 bases fitting TRBD2. Germline V lookup: CDR1 GTSNPN, CDR2 SVGIG (reference sequence). This CDR3 region has 14 residues. V lost 3 bases and J lost 6; bases outside the gene matches: 9. For the CDR3, the DNA is TGTGCCTGGAGGGTAGCGGGGGCCACCTCCGAGCAGTACTTC. Translating it yields CAWRVAGATSEQYF.

This clonotype occurred many times. This chain connects TRBV29-1 to TRBJ2-2; 8 bases match TRBD2. Germline CDR1 SQVTM, CDR2 ANQGSEA. CDR3 length: 16 residues. V lost 6 bases and J lost 0; bases outside the gene matches: 9. The CDR3 spells CSVPGLGQSNTGELFF. The CDR3 nucleotides read TGCAGCGTCCCGGGACTAGGCCAATCGAACACCGGGGAGCTGTTTTTT.

The chain has TRBV6-5 and TRBJ1-1; D is unresolved. The length of the CDR3 is 15 residues. The V gene lost 0 bases and the J gene lost 4 bases, with 12 bases spanning the gap. Germline-derived CDR1 and CDR2 are MNHEY and SVGAGI. The CDR3 region is CASSYSGGIGTEAFF. In DNA, the CDR3 is TGTGCCAGCAGTTACTCGGGAGGGATTGGCACTGAAGCTTTCTTT.

This clonotype occurred many times. The chain recombines TRBV7-3 with TRBJ1-2; D gene unclear. CDR1 SGHTA and CDR2 FQGTGA come from the germline V gene. CDR3 length: 14 residues. V lost 6 bases and J lost 0, with 11 bases in between. The CDR3 nucleotides are TGTGCCAGCAGTCCCGGAGGTTCTAACTATGGCTACACCTTC. It translates to CASSPGGSNYGYTF.

This clonotype was detected ten times or more. The chain joins TRBV11-2 to TRBJ2-7; TRBD2 agrees at 9 bases. The length of the CDR3 is 15 residues. CDR1 and CDR2 (germline): SGHAT, FQNNGV. J gave up 7 bases and V 0 bases, and 7 bases lay outside the gene matches. The CDR3 nucleotides read TGTGCCAGCAGCTTAGAAATAGCGGGAGCAGGAGAGCAGTACTTC. This gives the protein CASSLEIAGAGEQYF.

This clonotype came up many times. V usage is TRBV25-1 and J usage is TRBJ2-2, with 11 nucleotides matching TRBD2. CDR3 length: 16 residues. The V segment lost 5 bases and the J segment 0 bases; nucleotides outside the gene matches: 2. Per the germline V gene, CDR1 is MGHDK and CDR2 is SYGVNS. The CDR3 nucleotides are TGTGCCAGCAGTTTAGCGGGAGGGCCGAACACCGGGGAGCTGTTTTTT. Its translation is CASSLAGGPNTGELFF. The complete variable domain, with remaining parts taken from reference TRBV25-1 and TRBJ2-2, reads EADIYQTPRYLVIGTGKKITLECSQTMGHDKMYWYQQDPGMELHLIHYSYGVNSTEKGDLSSESTVSRIRTEHFPLTLESARPSHTSQYLCASSLAGGPNTGELFFGEGSRLTVL.

The J gene is TRBJ2-5, the V gene TRBV5-1, with D hard to call. V was trimmed by 0 bases and J by 1 base, leaving 10 bases between them. Germline V gives CDR1 SGHRS, CDR2 YFSETQ. The CDR3 contains 15 residues. CDR3 region: CASSLDFAIQETQYF. The CDR3 DNA sequence: TGCGCCAGCAGCTTGGATTTCGCGATCCAAGAGACCCAGTACTTC. Full variable domain (outside the CDR3, taken from reference TRBV5-1 and TRBJ2-5): KAGVTQTPRYLIKTRGQQVTLSCSPISGHRSVSWYQQTPGQGLQFLFEYFSETQRNKGNFPGRFSGRQFSNSRSEMNVSTLELGDSALYLCASSLDFAIQETQYFGPGTRLLVL.

This sequence joins TRBV12-3 or TRBV12-4 and TRBJ2-7; TRBD2 matches 8 bases. This CDR3 contains 16 residues. After removal of 6 bases from V and 7 bases from J, the junction contained 17 bases not matched to a gene. CDR3 nucleotides: TGTGCCAGCAGCGGGGGGGCTAGCGGGCTTCAACGGGAGCAGTACTTC. It encodes CASSGGASGLQREQYF.

The gene calls are TRBV6-1 and TRBJ2-7, with a tentative D call TRBD1 (8 bases). The CDR3 spans 17 residues. CDR1 is MNHNS, CDR2 SASEGT, per germline. Trimming shortened V by 5 bases and J by 5 bases, and 25 bases separated the two germline ends. The CDR3 sequence is CASSPRGVQLRGHEQYF. The CDR3 nucleotides are TGTGCCAGCAGTCCCCGGGGGGTGCAGCTCAGGGGGCACGAGCAGTACTTC.

The CDR3 loop reads CASSPTTGNYGYTF. The CDR3 nucleotides read TGCGCCAGCAGCCCGACAACAGGGAACTATGGCTACACCTTC. The chain recombines TRBV5-1 with TRBJ1-2, with a weak D call TRBD1 (6 bases). CDR3 size: 14 residues. The V and J ends lost 4 bases and 2 bases respectively, with 12 bases between them. Germline CDR1 is SGHRS and CDR2 is YFSETQ.

This clonotype was picked up many times. CDR3 residues: CASTRTTSTDTQYF. The CDR3, as DNA: TGTGCCAGCACTAGGACTACTAGCACAGATACGCAGTATTTT. The rearrangement joins TRBV5-8 to TRBJ2-3; the D gene is possibly TRBD2 (6 bases). The CDR3 runs 14 residues. With 6 bases removed from V and 0 bases from J, the gap between germline ends came to 11 bases. The germline gives CDR1 SGHTS, CDR2 YDEGEE. Combining the CDR3 with reference TRBV5-8 and TRBJ2-3 gives the whole variable domain EAGVTQSPTHLIKTRGQQATLRCSPISGHTSVYWYQQALGLGLQFLLWYDEGEERNRGNFPPRFSGRQFPNYSSELNVNALELEDSALYLCASTRTTSTDTQYFGPGTRLTVL.

This clonotype was recorded many times. The chain links TRBV30 to TRBJ1-5; no firm D call. CDR3 length: 13 residues. V shed 1 base and J shed 3 bases, with 7 bases lying between them. Per the germline V gene, CDR1 is GTSNPN and CDR2 is SVGIG (reference sequence). In DNA form, the CDR3 reads TGTGCCTGGAGTGGGCAGCACAATCAGCCCCAGCATTTT. This gives the protein CAWSGQHNQPQHF.

This clonotype has a count of ten or more. The chain combines TRBV20-1 with TRBJ2-4, with D tentatively TRBD1 or TRBD2 (6 bases each). The CDR3 runs to 15 residues. V was pared by 2 bases and J by 6 bases, with 17 bases between. Germline V gives CDR1 DFQATT, CDR2 SNEGSKA (reference sequence). CDR3 sequence reads: CSARISSGAANIQYF. The CDR3 bases are TGCAGTGCTAGAATTTCGTCGGGGGCCGCAAACATTCAGTACTTC.

This clonotype was recorded at least ten times. The chain couples TRBV20-1 to TRBJ1-2; D not certain. Trimming pared 5 bases from V and 7 bases from J, leaving 8 bases between. CDR1 and CDR2 from the germline V gene are DFQATT and SNEGSKA (reference sequence). This CDR3 contains 10 residues. CDR3 in amino acids: CSALDGGYTF. CDR3 bases: TGCAGTGCTCTGGACGGTGGCTACACCTTC.

This clonotype has a handful of counts. This chain connects TRBV11-2 to TRBJ2-2; 10 positions agree with TRBD1. The CDR3 sequence is 17 residues long. Germline trimming cut 0 bases from V and 4 bases from J; bases unmatched to any gene: 5. Germline V gene data show CDR1 as SGHAT and CDR2 as FQNNGV. The chain's CDR3 is CASSLDPGQGTTGELFF. The CDR3, as DNA: TGTGCCAGCAGCTTAGATCCGGGACAGGGGACCACCGGGGAGCTGTTTTTT.

This clonotype occurred many times. This chain links TRBV6-1 with TRBJ2-7; 11 bases fit TRBD2. Germline CDR1 and CDR2: MNHNS and SASEGT. The CDR3 length is 14 residues. The V gene end was trimmed by 3 bases and the J gene end by 4 bases; junction bases not matched to a gene: 2. The CDR3: CASSEASGRYEQYF. The CDR3 DNA follows: TGTGCCAGCAGTGAGGCTAGCGGGAGGTACGAGCAGTACTTC.

At least ten counts were recorded for this clonotype. V usage is TRBV2 and J usage is TRBJ2-3; no reliable D call. CDR3 length equals 12 residues. Germline assignment: CDR1 SNHLY and CDR2 FYNNEI. With 3 bases removed from V and 6 bases from J, the gap between germline ends came to 7 bases. The chain's CDR3 is CASSDGTDTQYF. In DNA form, the CDR3 reads TGTGCCAGCAGTGACGGAACCGATACGCAGTATTTT.

This clonotype was seen ten or more times. The J gene is TRBJ1-2, the V gene TRBV24-1, with unresolved D. This CDR3 has 15 residues. V lost 0 bases to trimming and J lost 6 bases, with 13 bases between them. The germline gives CDR1 KGHDR, CDR2 SFDVKD. The CDR3 protein is CATSDLLEGRDGYTF. CDR3 sequence (DNA): TGTGCCACCAGTGATTTGCTTGAGGGTAGGGATGGCTACACCTTC.